This T cell receptor (beta chain) was observed in a study of blood T cell repertoires in COVID-19. Study in general: Whether acute or convalescent, the COVID-19 samples came from the United States, Italy and Spain. Sample material is recorded as cDNA or gDNA derived from T cells, B-cell-depleted T cells, or PBMCs.

The CDR3 covers 19 residues. The V segment lost 4 bases and the J segment 0 bases; nucleotides outside the gene matches: 12. Germline values: CDR1 SEHNR, CDR2 FQNEAQ (reference sequence). Source study methods: How many nucleated cells were present was estimated from reference gene primer amplification. Sequencing used immunoSEQ multiplex PCR; TCRdb keeps in-frame clones, though not all of them. The V and J calls and clone size are taken from that table; D and trimming were inferred from the DNA. The sample includes about 120,000 clones, around 81% of them seen just once. V usage is TRBV7-9 and J usage is TRBJ2-3; 11 bases align to TRBD2. The sample consisted of peripheral blood. The sequence was obtained from a man between 70 and 80 years old with acute or convalescent COVID-19. CDR3 nucleotide sequence: TGTGCCAGCAGCTCGTGGGGGCTAGCGGGGGGATCTAGCACAGATACGCAGTATTTT. It codes for CASSSWGLAGGSSTDTQYF.